This TCR beta chain was found in a study of blood T cell repertoires in COVID-19. Overall study context: PBMCs, B-cell-depleted T cells, or T cells provided the cDNA or gDNA that made up the material.

Method: immunoSEQ multiplex PCR; TCRdb's copy keeps in-frame clones and lacks some. The sample consists of some 200,000 clones, about nine tenths of them appearing once. Per the germline V gene, CDR1 is LGHDT and CDR2 is YNNKEL (reference sequence). This CDR3 spans 15 amino acids. V shed 3 bases and J shed 0 bases, with 8 bases lying between them. Across about two dozen US areas, participants ranged in age from about 18 to 90 years. The chain joins TRBV3-1 (or the pseudogene TRBV3-2) to TRBJ1-4, with D hard to call. Sequences were obtained from PBMCs or T cells enriched from blood (not recorded which). This TCR was recovered from a woman younger than 45 who had recovered from COVID-19. The CDR3, as DNA: TGTGCCAGCAGCCAGAGGGTGGCAACTAATGAAAAACTGTTTTTT. This gives the protein CASSQRVATNEKLFF.